The rows below give T cell receptor beta chains drawn from one sample of a study of OX40 agonist ivuxolimab in advanced cancers. TCRdb's table, derived via immunoSEQ multiplex PCR, lists solely in-frame clones and lacks some. Counted here are around 15,000 clones, about 77% occurring once; the ten biggest clones make up around 12%. Specimen: CD4+ or CD8+ T cells sorted from blood, collected in a trial of the OX40 agonist ivuxolimab. The receptor source for this set is an adult with an advanced solid tumor such as melanoma, head and neck, liver or kidney cancer. Each CDR3 is given with its conserved first and last residue. D genes are given only for firm matches. Clone size, where shown, is once, few, many, or a class for clones that have expanded.

j_gene | v_gene | d_gene | abundance | CDR3aa | CDR3nt
TRBJ2-7 | TRBV5-6 | . | medium-sized | CASSLGGYEQYF | TGTGCCAGCAGCTTGGGGGGTTACGAGCAGTACTTC
TRBJ1-2 | TRBV9 | . | . | CASSVGEGFNYGYTF | TGTGCCAGCAGCGTAGGGGAGGGGTTCAACTATGGCTACACCTTC
TRBJ1-1 | TRBV2 | TRBD1 | . | CASTADVPGQGTEAFF | TGTGCCAGCACTGCAGACGTACCGGGACAGGGGACTGAAGCTTTCTTT
TRBJ2-7 | TRBV7-6 | . | . | CASSLLQNTPGEQYF | TGTGCCAGCAGCCTACTACAGAATACCCCGGGAGAGCAGTACTTC
TRBJ2-7 | TRBV2 | . | . | CASSVRFGNYEQYF | TGTGCCAGCAGTGTTAGGTTTGGGAACTACGAGCAGTACTTC
TRBJ2-1 | TRBV6-5 | . | . | CASSPLGPYNEQFF | TGTGCCAGCAGCCCTTTAGGCCCCTACAATGAGCAGTTCTTC
TRBJ1-5 | TRBV7-9 | TRBD1 | . | CASSLVDRGAYQPQHF | TGTGCCAGCAGCTTAGTAGACAGGGGAGCGTATCAGCCCCAGCATTTT
TRBJ1-2 | TRBV6-1 | TRBD1 | medium-sized | CASSTGQFYGYTF | TGTGCCAGCAGTACGGGACAGTTCTATGGCTACACCTTC
TRBJ1-1 | TRBV9 | TRBD1 | . | CASSVGLTGGEPEAFF | TGTGCCAGCAGCGTAGGTCTAACAGGGGGCGAGCCTGAAGCTTTCTTT
TRBJ2-7 | TRBV9 | . | . | CASSVGGDPAYEQYF | TGTGCCAGCAGCGTAGGCGGGGACCCAGCCTACGAGCAGTACTTC
TRBJ1-3 | TRBV11-3 | . | once | CASSSITRGSGNTIYF | TGTGCCAGCAGCAGCATAACTCGGGGCTCTGGAAACACCATATATTTT
TRBJ1-2 | TRBV6-5 | . | few | CASSRSENYGYTF | TGTGCCAGCAGCCGAAGTGAAAACTATGGCTACACCTTC
TRBJ1-1 | TRBV5-6 | . | few | CASSLGGTNTEAFF | TGTGCCAGCAGCTTGGGGGGCACTAACACTGAAGCTTTCTTT
TRBJ1-4 | TRBV27 | . | medium-sized | CASSQGTTNEKLFF | TGTGCCAGCAGCCAGGGTACAACTAATGAAAAACTGTTTTTT
TRBJ1-6 | TRBV7-8 | . | once | CASSSPVGGRGSPLHF | TGTGCCAGCAGCTCCCCAGTTGGCGGGAGGGGATCACCCCTCCACTTT
TRBJ2-5 | TRBV29-1 | . | once | CSVAGLIESQYF | TGCAGCGTTGCCGGACTTATCGAGTCCCAGTACTTC
TRBJ1-2 | TRBV7-9 | . | . | CASSLDRENGYTF | TGTGCCAGCAGCTTAGACAGGGAAAATGGCTACACCTTC
TRBJ1-1 | TRBV5-6 | TRBD1 | . | CASSLSGQGLRSTEAFF | TGTGCCAGCAGCTTGTCGGGACAGGGGCTCCGGAGCACTGAAGCTTTCTTT